This entry is about one TCR beta chain. The data belong to a study of blood T cell repertoires in COVID-19. The germline V gene has CDR1 SGDLS and CDR2 YYNGEE. There are 13 residues in the CDR3. Trimming pared 1 base from V and 3 bases from J, leaving 5 bases between. Assay: immunoSEQ multiplex PCR; the TCRdb copy retains only in-frame clones and omits some. The sample has roughly 350,000 clones; approximately 88% are singletons. What was sequenced was peripheral blood. The TCR originated in a woman between 50 and 59 years old with active or convalescent COVID-19. The gene calls are TRBV9 and TRBJ2-1, with no clear D. DNA of the CDR3: TGTGCCAGCAGCGTAAGAGACTACAATGAGCAGTTCTTC. Translating it yields CASSVRDYNEQFF.